A single sample gave rise to the 24 T cell receptor beta chains below, sequenced in a study of TIL therapy for anti-PD-1-resistant metastatic lung cancer. Sample time point: pre-treatment sample, taken before nivolumab and TIL therapy. This was the immunoSEQ v3 assay. Assay used: immunoSEQ multiplex PCR; TCRdb lists only in-frame clones, some missing. In the table there are about 36,000 clones, more than 60% of which are singletons. The input for sequencing was blood, taken at baseline. These receptors were collected from a person between 30 and 80 years old with non-small cell lung cancer.

The V call is TRBV6-5, the J call TRBJ1-4; 7 nucleotides match TRBD1. The CDR3 is 15 amino acids. V lost 3 bases to trimming and J lost 4 bases; unmatched junction nucleotides: 5. Germline V gives CDR1 MNHEY, CDR2 SVGAGI. CDR3 amino acids: CASSYGGQYNEKLFF. The CDR3 DNA sequence: TGTGCCAGCAGTTATGGGGGACAGTATAATGAAAAACTGTTTTTT.

The rearrangement uses TRBV27 and TRBJ1-5; D may be TRBD1 (5 bases). This CDR3 contains 13 residues. Germline V gene data show CDR1 as MNHEY and CDR2 as SMNVEV (reference sequence). V lost 6 bases, J lost 5 bases, and 11 bases lay in between. The CDR3: CASSQGQHQPQHF. DNA of the CDR3: TGTGCCAGCAGCCAGGGTCAGCATCAGCCCCAGCATTTT.

This clone has just a few counts. V and J are TRBV2 and TRBJ1-6; D unclear. Trimming stripped 9 bases from V and 5 bases from J, with 11 bases between. In germline, CDR1 is SNHLY, CDR2 FYNNEI. CDR3 length equals 13 residues. This CDR3 is CASVGGNNSPLHF. CDR3 nucleotides: TGTGCCAGTGTCGGCGGAAATAATTCACCCCTCCACTTT.

The chain joins TRBV11-3 to TRBJ2-7; TRBD1 matches at 9 bases. The CDR3 is 14 amino acids. Germline CDR1 reads SGHNT; CDR2 reads YENEEA. With 5 bases clipped from V and 3 bases from J, the junction kept 5 bases outside the gene matches. The CDR3 reads CASSIRDRDYEQYF. In DNA form, the CDR3 reads TGTGCCAGCAGCATCCGGGACAGGGACTACGAGCAGTACTTC.

V gene TRBV5-1 combines with J gene TRBJ2-3; 8 bases map to TRBD1. The CDR3 is made up of 17 amino acids. The V gene's germline CDR1 is SGHRS and CDR2 YFSETQ. Trimming took 4 bases from V and 2 from J; bases not matched to a gene: 12. The CDR3 loop reads CASSPLSGTGVTDTQYF. The CDR3 DNA is TGCGCCAGCAGCCCCCTGTCTGGGACAGGAGTCACAGATACGCAGTATTTT.

This clone was detected only a few times. The chain combines TRBV4-1 with TRBJ1-5; the D is unclear. The CDR3 consists of 13 residues. The V gene lost 0 bases and the J gene lost 6 bases, with 6 bases spanning the gap. Germline V gene data show CDR1 as MGHRA and CDR2 as YSYEKL. CDR3 protein: CASSQEFFQPQHF. The CDR3 DNA follows: TGCGCCAGCAGCCAAGAGTTTTTTCAGCCCCAGCATTTT.

This chain connects TRBV19 to TRBJ2-2, with 8 bases matching TRBD1. The V gene's germline CDR1 is LNHDA and CDR2 SQIVND (reference sequence). Germline trimming cut 9 bases from V and 1 base from J; bases unmatched to any gene: 7. This CDR3 contains 15 residues. CDR3 residues: CASRPGTGNTGELFF. In DNA, the CDR3 is TGTGCCAGCCGCCCCGGGACAGGGAACACCGGGGAGCTGTTTTTT. Variable domain in full (rest from reference TRBV19 and TRBJ2-2): DGGITQSPKYLFRKEGQNVTLSCEQNLNHDAMYWYRQDPGQGLRLIYYSQIVNDFQKGDIAEGYSVSREKKESFPLTVTSAQKNPTAFYLCASRPGTGNTGELFFGEGSRLTVL.

In this sample, this clone turned up a few times. The chain employs TRBV9 and TRBJ2-6, with 7 bases that match TRBD1. The CDR3 runs to 14 residues. Germline V gene data show CDR1 as SGDLS and CDR2 as YYNGEE. V trimming: 3 bases; J trimming: 12 bases; junction bases outside the gene matches: 9. CDR3 bases: TGTGCCAGCAGCGCGGGACAGCTCCCCTCCGTCCTGACTTTC. Translation: CASSAGQLPSVLTF.

The chain carries TRBV7-2 and TRBJ2-5; D not resolved. Per the germline V gene, CDR1 is SGHTA and CDR2 is FQGNSA. Trimming shortened V by 5 bases and J by 6 bases, and 10 bases separated the two germline ends. The CDR3 runs to 12 residues. The CDR3 is CASSLEKKTQYF. Written as DNA, the CDR3 is TGTGCCAGCAGCCTGGAAAAGAAGACCCAGTACTTC.

V is TRBV30 and J is TRBJ2-1; D uncertain. CDR1 and CDR2 from the germline V gene are GTSNPN and SVGIG (reference sequence). The V and J ends lost 0 bases and 16 bases respectively, with 16 bases between them. There are 12 residues in the CDR3. The CDR3 DNA is TGTGCCTGGAGTGTATTAAACCGCAGGTGCTTCTTC. Residues: CAWSVLNRRCFF.

This clone has just a few counts. The chain combines TRBV4-2 with TRBJ1-4; 8 bases line up with TRBD1. J lost 6 bases, V lost 3 bases, and 15 bases had no gene match. The germline CDR1 and CDR2 sequences are LGHNA and YNFKEQ. The CDR3 sequence is 18 residues long. This CDR3 is CASSHMGTGGLEDEKLFF. The CDR3 coding sequence is TGTGCCAGCAGCCACATGGGAACAGGGGGTCTAGAAGATGAAAAACTGTTTTTT.

The chain employs TRBV2 and TRBJ2-3, with D perhaps TRBD2 (6 bases). This CDR3 is built from 15 residues. The V end was cut by 5 bases, the J end by 2 bases, with 14 bases between. From germline, CDR1 is SNHLY and CDR2 FYNNEI. DNA of the CDR3: TGTGCCAGCAGTCACCCTGGCGGGGACACAGATACGCAGTATTTT. It yields the protein CASSHPGGDTDTQYF.

The chain is built from TRBV6-1 and TRBJ2-2, with D possibly being TRBD2 (5 bases). The CDR3 totals 14 residues. V dropped 7 bases and J dropped 0 bases, with 9 bases sitting between them. The germline CDR1 and CDR2 sequences are MNHNS and SASEGT. The CDR3 DNA reads as TGTGCCAGCACTAGCTCATCGAACACCGGGGAGCTGTTTTTT. Its translation is CASTSSSNTGELFF.

The chain uses TRBV7-9 and TRBJ2-5; TRBD2 matches 12 bases. CDR3 size: 16 residues. Losses at the gene ends were 3 bases for V and 4 bases for J; bases not matched to a gene: 6. Germline assignment: CDR1 SEHNR and CDR2 FQNEAQ (reference sequence). CDR3 amino acids: CASSLARLAGVETQYF. The CDR3 DNA follows: TGTGCCAGCAGCTTGGCTAGACTAGCGGGAGTAGAGACCCAGTACTTC.

This clone was counted a few times. J is TRBJ2-7 and V is TRBV28, with 10 nucleotides matching TRBD1. The V gene end was trimmed by 8 bases and the J gene end by 4 bases; junction bases not matched to a gene: 8. The length of the CDR3 is 14 residues. The germline CDR1 and CDR2 sequences are MDHEN and SYDVKM. The DNA of the CDR3 is TGTGCCAGCTCCGATCGGACAGGGGGGTACGAGCAGTACTTC. Translated: CASSDRTGGYEQYF.

On this clone: Other DNA sequences from this sample encode an identical CDR3 as well. V is TRBV30 and J is TRBJ2-1; 11 bases match TRBD2. Germline V gene lookup returns CDR1 GTSNPN and CDR2 SVGIG (reference sequence). CDR3 length equals 15 residues. Losses at the gene ends were 1 base for V and 4 bases for J; bases not matched to a gene: 3. CDR3 loop: CAWSELAGDYNEQFF. The CDR3 DNA sequence: TGTGCCTGGAGTGAACTAGCGGGGGATTACAATGAGCAGTTCTTC.

The chain employs TRBV4-3 and TRBJ2-4; either TRBD1 or TRBD2 may supply D (6 bases each). Trimming left V 1 base short and J 6 bases short, with 13 bases between. The length of the CDR3 is 15 residues. Germline loops: CDR1 LGHNA, CDR2 YSLEER. CDR3 DNA sequence: TGCGCCAGCAGCCAAGTAGGGGGGATCGGAAACATTCAGTACTTC. Encoded protein: CASSQVGGIGNIQYF.

The chain employs TRBV9 and TRBJ2-7; D ambiguous. CDR1 SGDLS and CDR2 YYNGEE come from the germline V gene. V lost 3 bases and J lost 5, with 18 bases in between. The CDR3 loop spans 15 amino acids. In DNA, the CDR3 is TGTGCCAGCAGCGGGTCCGGGCGGAACCACGACGAGCAGTACTTC. Its protein product is CASSGSGRNHDEQYF.

The chain joins TRBV6-5 to TRBJ2-3; D possibly corresponds to TRBD2 (6 bases). The CDR3 contains 15 residues. V lost 6 bases, J lost 0 bases, and 13 bases lay in between. Germline V CDR1 and CDR2: MNHEY, SVGAGI. The CDR3 sequence is CASSKLSGSTDTQYF. CDR3 DNA: TGTGCCAGCAGCAAATTAAGCGGGAGCACAGATACGCAGTATTTT.

The rearrangement joins TRBV25-1 to TRBJ2-5, with D hard to call. This CDR3 contains 14 residues. The germline V gene encodes CDR1 MGHDK and CDR2 SYGVNS. V gave up 5 bases and J gave up 4 bases, with 14 bases separating them. As DNA, the CDR3 is TGTGCCAGCAGTTTACTGACGGGTGGAGAGACCCAGTACTTC. It encodes CASSLLTGGETQYF.

This clone was found a few times. V usage is TRBV2 and J usage is TRBJ1-6; 7 nucleotides match TRBD1. This CDR3 is 15 amino acids long. Losses at the gene ends were 3 bases for V and 6 bases for J; bases not matched to a gene: 5. In germline, CDR1 is SNHLY, CDR2 FYNNEI. CDR3 coding DNA: TGTGCCAGCAGTGACAGGGGGAGGATTAATTCACCCCTCCACTTT. It codes for CASSDRGRINSPLHF. Looking up the rest from reference TRBV2 and TRBJ1-6 gives the full variable domain: EPEVTQTPSHQVTQMGQEVILRCVPISNHLYFYWYRQILGQKVEFLVSFYNNEISEKSEIFDDQFSVERPDGSNFTLKIRSTKLEDSAMYFCASSDRGRINSPLHFGNGTRLTVT.

This chain connects TRBV28 to TRBJ2-1, with D uncertain. The CDR3 contains 13 residues. Germline CDR1 MDHEN, CDR2 SYDVKM. V shed 2 bases and J shed 4 bases, with 6 bases lying between them. The CDR3 protein is CASSLIFYNEQFF. The CDR3 DNA is TGTGCCAGCAGTTTAATCTTTTACAATGAGCAGTTCTTC.

J is TRBJ2-5 and V is TRBV30, with D possibly matching TRBD1 (6 bases). The CDR3 is 13 residues long. The V end lost 4 bases, the J end lost 2 bases, and 11 bases lay between the germline ends. Germline V CDR1 and CDR2: GTSNPN, SVGIG (reference sequence). DNA of the CDR3: TGTGCCTGGAATGGACAGCCACAAGAGACCCAGTACTTC. This encodes CAWNGQPQETQYF.

J is TRBJ2-1 and V is TRBV5-4, with TRBD2 matching 13 bases. The germline CDR1 and CDR2 sequences are SGHNT and YYREEE (reference sequence). The junction had 5 bases not matched to a gene; V was cut back by 4 bases and J by 1 base. This CDR3 comprises 17 residues. CDR3 DNA sequence: TGTGCCAGCAGCCGGACTAGCGGGAGCGCATCCTACAATGAGCAGTTCTTC. Amino acid sequence: CASSRTSGSASYNEQFF.